Sequencing of this T cell receptor beta chain was carried out in a study of OX40 agonist ivuxolimab in advanced cancers. Germline CDR1 and CDR2: SNHLY and FYNNEI. The CDR3 is made up of 13 amino acids. V gave up 6 bases and J gave up 2 bases; unmatched junction bases: 4. This clone was detected only once. Assay: immunoSEQ multiplex PCR; the TCRdb copy retains only in-frame clones and omits some. The sample yields 80,000 or so clones, about nine tenths seen once. The gene calls are TRBV2 and TRBJ2-7; 7 positions agree with TRBD1. The material was CD4+ or CD8+ T cells sorted from blood, obtained in a trial of the OX40 agonist ivuxolimab. The sequence was collected from an adult with an advanced solid tumor such as melanoma, head and neck, liver or kidney cancer. CDR3 protein: CASRKGQAYEQYF. In DNA, the CDR3 is TGTGCCAGCAGGAAAGGACAGGCCTACGAGCAGTACTTC.